These T cell receptor beta chains were read from a single sample in a study of T cells expressing NK-cell markers. From the 5' RACE reads, TCRdb lists one entry per CDR3 protein and no DNA. Seen in this sample are around 470,000 distinct CDR3 sequences; the ten most common clones hold almost 1.5%. The sample taken for sequencing was blood T cells: a sorted CD56 or NKG2C T cell subset, CD4+ or CD8+ T cells, or bulk PBMC T cells (not recorded which). Every receptor here comes from a woman aged 45-60 years in good health. Each CDR3 is given with its conserved first and last residue.

TRBV5-1	TRBJ1-2	CASRGLPDRKGYTF
TRBV3-1	TRBJ2-1	CASSLIAGIYNEQFF
TRBV5-1	TRBJ2-5	CASSKGDRVGQETQYF
TRBV12-5	TRBJ2-1	CASGPSGTSNEQFF
TRBV18	TRBJ1-1	CASSAPYREDTEAFF
TRBV19	TRBJ2-3	CATYDLAGGIIWYF
TRBV20-1	TRBJ2-5	CSARSGKGVQETQYF
TRBV3-1	TRBJ1-2	CASSQAQPYYGYTF
TRBV29-1	TRBJ2-2	CSVGGSLTGELFF
TRBV12-3/TRBV12-4	TRBJ1-4	CASSFEGWGEKLFF
TRBV5-5	TRBJ2-2	CASTRGGMGTGELFF
TRBV29-1	TRBJ2-1	CSVVRGTGGNEQFF
TRBV6-5	TRBJ2-1	CASSWTTSGSYNEQFF
TRBV5-1	TRBJ2-5	CASSLGQGPKETQYF
TRBV12-3/TRBV12-4	TRBJ2-3	CATNRDREGDTQYF
TRBV7-9	TRBJ2-7	CASSSLDSGLANHEQYF
TRBV27	TRBJ2-7	CASKTQGGYPYEQYF
TRBV7-8	TRBJ2-1	CASSSRSGTSGNEQFF
TRBV27	TRBJ2-3	CASSSPSGSTDTQYF
TRBV4-1	TRBJ1-5	CASSRLRLEGNQPQHF
TRBV7-9	TRBJ2-4	CASSRGTARDIQYF